The 19 T cell receptor beta chains reported below all come from one sample, sequenced in a study of metastatic and nonmetastatic thyroid tumors. None of the patients had undergone any treatment ahead of thyroid surgery. TCRdb recomputed clones from the PCR reads via MiXCR. In the table there are 55,000 or so clones, over 15% of which are singletons. The sample consisted of blood. Source of these receptors: a female donor with papillary thyroid cancer or a benign thyroid nodule (not recorded which). Some clones in this sample may be carry-over from other donors' samples.

This clone came up many times. The chain carries TRBV7-3 and TRBJ2-3, with a possible D match to TRBD2 (6 bases). There are 20 residues in the CDR3. Looked up from germline, CDR1 is SGHTA and CDR2 is FQGTGA. Trimming pared 1 base from V and 0 bases from J, leaving 23 bases between. The CDR3 DNA sequence: TGTGCCAGCAGCTTAAAGACTAGTCTGGGGATTCAAGCTAGCACAGATACGCAGTATTTT. As protein: CASSLKTSLGIQASTDTQYF. Using reference TRBV7-3 and TRBJ2-3 for the parts outside the CDR3, the full variable domain is GAGVSQTPSNKVTEKGKYVELRCDPISGHTALYWYRQSLGQGPEFLIYFQGTGAADDSGLPNDRFFAVRPEGSVSTLKIQRTERGDSAVYLCASSLKTSLGIQASTDTQYFGPGTRLTVL.

This clone showed up many times. This chain links TRBV4-2 with TRBJ1-3; D uncertain. CDR3 length: 15 residues. Trimming cost V 1 base and J 3 bases, with 10 bases left between them. The V gene's germline CDR1 is LGHNA and CDR2 YNFKEQ. As DNA, the CDR3 is TGTGCCAGCAGCCAAGCAGGTTTAGTTGGAAACACCATATATTTT. Protein sequence: CASSQAGLVGNTIYF.

This rearrangement joins TRBV2 to TRBJ2-2, with 14 bases matching TRBD2. Germline values: CDR1 SNHLY, CDR2 FYNNEI. The CDR3 totals 17 residues. The J segment lost 10 bases and the V segment lost 7 bases, leaving 14 bases of the junction unmatched. In nucleotides, the CDR3 is TGTGCCAGCATTGCCCCCTTGGGGACTAGCGGGAGCCAGGAGCTGTTTTTT. Its protein is CASIAPLGTSGSQELFF.

J is TRBJ2-4 and V is TRBV7-3; 7 nucleotides match TRBD2. Germline CDR1 SGHTA, CDR2 FQGTGA. The junction had 16 bases not matched to a gene; V was cut back by 2 bases and J by 3 bases. The CDR3 totals 19 residues. The CDR3 nucleotides read TGTGCCAGCAGCTTACGACCAGCGGGAATTCAAAGGCGCAAAAACATTCAGTACTTC. Translation gives CASSLRPAGIQRRKNIQYF.

This clone was detected many times. This chain connects TRBV19 to TRBJ1-4; D unresolved. This CDR3 contains 15 residues. Germline assignment: CDR1 LNHDA and CDR2 SQIVND (reference sequence). With 5 bases removed from V and 7 bases from J, the gap between germline ends came to 17 bases. The CDR3 region is CASSPSRQWGEKLFF. The CDR3 region has the DNA TGTGCCAGTAGTCCATCACGGCAATGGGGTGAAAAACTGTTTTTT.

The chain carries TRBV30 and TRBJ2-7; TRBD2 is a possible D gene (5 bases). V was cut by 5 bases and J by 4 bases, with 21 bases left in between. The CDR3 length is 15 residues. Germline values: CDR1 GTSNPN, CDR2 SVGIG (reference sequence). The CDR3 region has the DNA TGTGCCTGGCTGGAGTGGGCTAGGACTGGGTACGAGCAGTACGTC. Encoded protein: CAWLEWARTGYEQYV.

This CDR3 is CASSYGVAVIPWELFF. CDR3 DNA sequence: TGTGCCAGCAGTTACGGGGTAGCGGTAATACCCTGGGAGCTGTTTTTT. The rearrangement uses TRBV6-5 and TRBJ2-2; D is possibly TRBD2 (6 bases). With 2 bases removed from V and 9 bases from J, the gap between germline ends came to 19 bases. Germline V CDR1 and CDR2: MNHEY, SVGAGI. The CDR3 runs to 16 residues.

This clone was seen a few times. A read error may be the cause here, since a much bigger clone is one base away. The chain joins TRBV7-9 to TRBJ2-5; 12 bases map to TRBD2. Germline V lookup: CDR1 SEHNR, CDR2 FQNEAQ (reference sequence). This CDR3 has 17 amino acids. The V segment lost 5 bases and the J segment 6 bases; nucleotides outside the gene matches: 13. The CDR3 sequence is CASSPELLAGGMKTQYF. CDR3 nucleotide sequence: TGTGCCAGCAGCCCAGAACTGCTAGCGGGAGGGATGAAGACCCAGTACTTC.

CDR3: CAISLGQHNEQFF. CDR3 nucleotide sequence: TGTGCCATTAGCCTCGGGCAGCACAATGAGCAGTTCTTC. The genes are TRBV11-3 and TRBJ2-1; D call uncertain. The V gene's germline CDR1 is SGHNT and CDR2 YENEEA. The CDR3 contains 13 residues. The ends were cut back, 10 bases at V and 5 bases at J, with 15 bases in the middle.

This clone was seen ten or more times. The chain uses TRBV6-5 and TRBJ1-5, with 9 bases aligning to TRBD1. The ends lost 6 bases at V and 0 bases at J; junction bases unmatched: 12. This CDR3 has 18 amino acids. The germline CDR1 and CDR2 sequences are MNHEY and SVGAGI. The CDR3 region is CASRGPTGGINSNQPQHF. As DNA, the CDR3 is TGTGCCAGCAGGGGACCGACAGGGGGAATTAATAGCAATCAGCCCCAGCATTTT.

This clone was observed many times. This chain connects TRBV30 to TRBJ2-5; D is uncertain. Germline CDR1 and CDR2: GTSNPN and SVGIG (reference sequence). This CDR3 region has 11 residues. The V and J ends lost 0 bases and 1 base respectively, with 0 bases between them. CDR3 nucleotides: TGTGCCTGGAGTGTCCAAGAGACCCAGTACTTC. Its translation is CAWSVQETQYF.

This clone was seen at least ten times. The chain uses TRBV5-5 and TRBJ2-5; D is perhaps TRBD1 or TRBD2 (6 bases each). CDR3 length: 14 residues. The V gene's germline CDR1 is SGHKS and CDR2 YYEKEE (reference sequence). The germline V and J ends were trimmed by 4 bases and 8 bases, with 18 bases remaining between them. The CDR3 spells CASSPDWGARTQYF. CDR3 DNA sequence: TGTGCCAGCAGCCCCGACTGGGGGGCCCGCACCCAGTACTTC.

This clone came up many times. This chain connects TRBV3-1 to TRBJ1-3, with no clear D. Germline V gene data show CDR1 as LGHDT and CDR2 as YNNKEL (reference sequence). The CDR3 has 15 residues. Trimming cost V 5 bases and J 0 bases, with 11 bases left between them. The CDR3 loop is CASSYARSSGNTIYF. CDR3 nucleotides: TGTGCCAGCAGCTACGCCCGAAGCTCTGGAAACACCATATATTTT.

Comment on this clone: A much larger clone sits a single nucleotide away, making a read error possible. The V call is TRBV11-1, the J call TRBJ2-1; unclear D gene. There are 16 residues in the CDR3. The V gene's germline CDR1 is SGHAT and CDR2 FQDESV (reference sequence). V was trimmed by 5 bases and J by 4 bases, leaving 18 bases between them. The CDR3 DNA sequence: TGTGCCAGCAGCATACGTCCCGCGCACAAGTACAATGAGCAGTTCTTC. It yields the protein CASSIRPAHKYNEQFF.

This clone was seen just once. The V gene is TRBV7-2, the J gene TRBJ2-1, with D possibly TRBD1 on 5 matching bases. From germline, CDR1 is SGHTA and CDR2 FQGNSA. V gave up 2 bases and J gave up 5 bases, with 13 bases separating them. The CDR3 runs 15 residues. The CDR3 spells CASSLSHGANNEQFF. CDR3 nucleotides: TGTGCCAGCAGCTTATCGCATGGGGCCAACAATGAGCAGTTCTTC.

This sequence joins TRBV6-2 or TRBV6-3 and TRBJ1-6; D possibly corresponds to TRBD1 (5 bases). There are 16 residues in the CDR3. Germline V gene lookup returns CDR1 MNHEY and CDR2 SVGEGT. Trimming took 2 bases from V and 9 from J, leaving 17 bases between them. The CDR3 protein is CASSYLDPRQSSPLHF. The CDR3 DNA sequence: TGTGCCAGCAGTTACCTCGACCCCCGACAGAGTTCACCCCTCCACTTT.

There are many counts of this clone. This sequence joins TRBV28 and TRBJ2-7, with TRBD2 as a possible D gene (7 bases). Germline lookup yields CDR1 MDHEN and CDR2 SYDVKM. This CDR3 region has 16 residues. V was clipped by 4 bases and J by 2 bases, with 18 bases between them. DNA of the CDR3: TGTGCCAGCAGTTCCCCGGGGGGCGCCCGTCCCTACGAGCAGTACTTC. Its protein product is CASSSPGGARPYEQYF.

In its sample, this clone was seen many times. The CDR3 DNA reads TGTGCCAGCAGTTACCAGGGGATATTTCAGCCCCAGCATTTT. Amino acid sequence: CASSYQGIFQPQHF. V and J are TRBV28 and TRBJ1-5, with a possible D match to TRBD1 (6 bases). The V and J ends lost 4 bases and 6 bases respectively, with 13 bases between them. Germline V lookup: CDR1 MDHEN, CDR2 SYDVKM. This CDR3 has 14 residues.

The chain couples TRBV6-4 to TRBJ2-3; the match to TRBD2 covers 12 bases. The CDR3 has 18 residues. Germline assignment: CDR1 MRHNA and CDR2 SNTAGT. V lost 3 bases and J lost 2; bases outside the gene matches: 9. The CDR3 reads CASSEGGLAGRLTDTQYF. CDR3 nucleotides: TGTGCCAGCAGTGAAGGTGGACTAGCGGGGCGACTCACAGATACGCAGTATTTT.